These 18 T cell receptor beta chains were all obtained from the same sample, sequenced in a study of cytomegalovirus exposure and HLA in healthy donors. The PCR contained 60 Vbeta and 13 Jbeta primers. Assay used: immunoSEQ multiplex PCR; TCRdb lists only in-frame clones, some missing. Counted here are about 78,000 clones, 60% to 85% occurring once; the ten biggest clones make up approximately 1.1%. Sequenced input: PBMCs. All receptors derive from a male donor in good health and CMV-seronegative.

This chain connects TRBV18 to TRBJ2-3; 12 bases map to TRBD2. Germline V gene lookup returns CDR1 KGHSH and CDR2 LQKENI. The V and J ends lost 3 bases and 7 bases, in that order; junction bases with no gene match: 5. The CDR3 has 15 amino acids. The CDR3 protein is CASSPGLAGNYTQYF. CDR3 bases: TGTGCCAGCTCACCTGGACTAGCGGGAAACTATACGCAGTATTTT.

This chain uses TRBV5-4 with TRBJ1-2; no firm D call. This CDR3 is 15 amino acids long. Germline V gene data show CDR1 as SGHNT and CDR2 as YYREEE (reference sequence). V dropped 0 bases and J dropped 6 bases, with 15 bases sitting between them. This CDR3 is CASSLGGFRIDGYTF. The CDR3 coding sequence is TGTGCCAGCAGCTTGGGAGGGTTTAGGATAGATGGCTACACCTTC. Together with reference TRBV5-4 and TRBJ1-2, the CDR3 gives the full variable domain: ETGVTQSPTHLIKTRGQQVTLRCSSQSGHNTVSWYQQALGQGPQFIFQYYREEENGRGNFPPRFSGLQFPNYSSELNVNALELDDSALYLCASSLGGFRIDGYTFGSGTRLTVV.

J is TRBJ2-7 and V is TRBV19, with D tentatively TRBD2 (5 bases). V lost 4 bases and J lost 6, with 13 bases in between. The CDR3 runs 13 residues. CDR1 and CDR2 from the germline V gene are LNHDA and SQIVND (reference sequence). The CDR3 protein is CASSTRDLREQYF. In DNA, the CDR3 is TGTGCCAGTAGTACCCGGGATCTCCGCGAGCAGTACTTC.

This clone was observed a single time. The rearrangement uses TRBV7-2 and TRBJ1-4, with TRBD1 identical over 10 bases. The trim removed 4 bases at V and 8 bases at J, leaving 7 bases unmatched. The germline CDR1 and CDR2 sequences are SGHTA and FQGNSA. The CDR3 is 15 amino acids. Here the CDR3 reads CASSYPTGGVEKLFF. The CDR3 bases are TGTGCCAGCAGCTACCCGACAGGGGGCGTGGAAAAACTGTTTTTT.

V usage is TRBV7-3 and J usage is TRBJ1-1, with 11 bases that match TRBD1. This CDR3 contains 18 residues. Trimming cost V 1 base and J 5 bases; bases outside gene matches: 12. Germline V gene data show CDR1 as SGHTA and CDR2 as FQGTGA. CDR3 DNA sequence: TGTGCCAGCAGCTTAAGAGGCCCCGGACAGGGGGCGAGGACTGAAGCTTTCTTT. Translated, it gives CASSLRGPGQGARTEAFF.

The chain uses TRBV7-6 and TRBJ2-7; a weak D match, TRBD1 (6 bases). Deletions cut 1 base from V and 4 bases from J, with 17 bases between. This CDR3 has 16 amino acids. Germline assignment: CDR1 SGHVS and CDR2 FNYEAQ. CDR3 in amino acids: CASSLGVPGQSYEQYF. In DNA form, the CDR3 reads TGTGCCAGCAGCTTAGGGGTTCCGGGACAATCATACGAGCAGTACTTC.

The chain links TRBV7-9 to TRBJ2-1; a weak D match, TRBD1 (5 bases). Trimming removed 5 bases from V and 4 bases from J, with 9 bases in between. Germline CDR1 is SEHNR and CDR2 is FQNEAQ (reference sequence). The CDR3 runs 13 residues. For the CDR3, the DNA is TGTGCCAGCAGCCCGGACATATACAATGAGCAGTTCTTC. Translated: CASSPDIYNEQFF.

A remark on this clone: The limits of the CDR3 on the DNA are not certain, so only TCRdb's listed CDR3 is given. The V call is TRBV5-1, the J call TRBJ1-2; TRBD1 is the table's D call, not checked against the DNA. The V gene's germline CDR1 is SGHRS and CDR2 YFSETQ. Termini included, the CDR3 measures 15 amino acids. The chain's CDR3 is CASSWGTGTNYGYPF.

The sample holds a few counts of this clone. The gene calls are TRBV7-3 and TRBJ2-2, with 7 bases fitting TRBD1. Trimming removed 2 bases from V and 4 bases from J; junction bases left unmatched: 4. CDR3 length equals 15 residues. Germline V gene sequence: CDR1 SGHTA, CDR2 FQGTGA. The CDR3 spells CASSLQTGSTGELFF. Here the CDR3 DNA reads TGTGCCAGCAGCTTACAGACAGGGAGCACCGGGGAGCTGTTTTTT.

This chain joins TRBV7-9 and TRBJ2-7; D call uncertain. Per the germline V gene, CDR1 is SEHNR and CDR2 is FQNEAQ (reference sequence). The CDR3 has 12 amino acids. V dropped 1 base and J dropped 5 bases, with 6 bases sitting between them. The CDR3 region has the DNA TGTGCCAGCAGCTTAGTAGTCAACGAGCAGTACTTC. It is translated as CASSLVVNEQYF.

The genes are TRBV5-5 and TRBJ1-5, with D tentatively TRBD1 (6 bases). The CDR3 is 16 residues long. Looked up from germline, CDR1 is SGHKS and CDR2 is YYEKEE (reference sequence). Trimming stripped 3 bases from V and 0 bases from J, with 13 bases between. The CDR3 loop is CASSSHRDYSNQPQHF. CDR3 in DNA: TGTGCCAGCAGCTCTCACAGGGACTATAGCAATCAGCCCCAGCATTTT. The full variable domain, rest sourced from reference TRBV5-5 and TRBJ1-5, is DAGVTQSPTHLIKTRGQQVTLRCSPISGHKSVSWYQQVLGQGPQFIFQYYEKEERGRGNFPDRFSARQFPNYSSELNVNALLLGDSALYLCASSSHRDYSNQPQHFGDGTRLSIL.

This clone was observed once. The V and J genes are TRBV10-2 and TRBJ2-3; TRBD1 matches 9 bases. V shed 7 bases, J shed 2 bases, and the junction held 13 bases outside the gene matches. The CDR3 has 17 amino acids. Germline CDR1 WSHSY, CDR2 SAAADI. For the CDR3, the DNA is TGCGCCAGCACGGGACAGGGAGCTGCTAGTTTCACAGATACGCAGTATTTT. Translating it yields CASTGQGAASFTDTQYF.

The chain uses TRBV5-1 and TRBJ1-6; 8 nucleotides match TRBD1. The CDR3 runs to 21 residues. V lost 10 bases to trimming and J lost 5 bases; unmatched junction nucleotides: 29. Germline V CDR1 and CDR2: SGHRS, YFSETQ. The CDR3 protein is CAVLLTPTQLLPGQDNSPLHF. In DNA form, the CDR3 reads TGCGCCGTGTTACTTACCCCCACGCAGCTGCTGCCGGGACAGGATAATTCACCCCTCCACTTT.

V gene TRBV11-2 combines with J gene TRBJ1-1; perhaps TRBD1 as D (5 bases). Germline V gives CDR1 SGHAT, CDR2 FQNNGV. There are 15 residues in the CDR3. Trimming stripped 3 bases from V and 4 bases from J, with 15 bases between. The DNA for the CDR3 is TGTGCCAGCAGCTTCTTCGGGGGGGTTGGCACTGAAGCTTTCTTT. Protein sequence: CASSFFGGVGTEAFF. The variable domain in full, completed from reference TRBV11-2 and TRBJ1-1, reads EAGVAQSPRYKIIEKRQSVAFWCNPISGHATLYWYQQILGQGPKLLIQFQNNGVVDDSQLPKDRFSAERLKGVDSTLKIQPAKLEDSAVYLCASSFFGGVGTEAFFGQGTRLTVV.

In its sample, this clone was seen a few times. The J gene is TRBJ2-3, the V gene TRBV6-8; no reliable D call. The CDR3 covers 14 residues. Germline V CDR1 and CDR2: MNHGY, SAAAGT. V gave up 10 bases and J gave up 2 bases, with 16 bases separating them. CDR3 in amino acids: CANHYSKPTDTQYF. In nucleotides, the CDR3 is TGTGCCAACCACTACTCCAAACCCACAGATACGCAGTATTTT.

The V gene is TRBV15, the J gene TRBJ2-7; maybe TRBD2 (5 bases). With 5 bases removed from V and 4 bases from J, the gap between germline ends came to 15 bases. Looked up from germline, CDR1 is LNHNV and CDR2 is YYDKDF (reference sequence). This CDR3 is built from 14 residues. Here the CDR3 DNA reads TGTGCCACCAGCGACGGACTGTCAAGATACGAGCAGTACTTC. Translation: CATSDGLSRYEQYF. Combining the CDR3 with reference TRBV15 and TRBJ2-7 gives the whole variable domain DAMVIQNPRYQVTQFGKPVTLSCSQTLNHNVMYWYQQKSSQAPKLLFHYYDKDFNNEADTPDNFQSRRPNTSFCFLDIRSPGLGDTAMYLCATSDGLSRYEQYFGPGTRLTVT.

CDR3: CASSLVGGGGYTF. The CDR3 DNA sequence: TGCGCCAGCAGCTTGGTGGGAGGAGGAGGCTACACCTTC. This rearrangement joins TRBV5-1 to TRBJ1-2, with no clear D. CDR1 and CDR2 from the germline V gene are SGHRS and YFSETQ. This CDR3 comprises 13 residues. V lost 0 bases to trimming and J lost 8 bases, with 11 bases between them.

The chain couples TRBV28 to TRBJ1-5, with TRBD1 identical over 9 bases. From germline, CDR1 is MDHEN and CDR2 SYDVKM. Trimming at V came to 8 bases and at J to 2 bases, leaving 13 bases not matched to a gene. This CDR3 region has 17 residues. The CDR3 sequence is CASPPGQGLERNQPQHF. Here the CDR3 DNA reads TGTGCCAGCCCGCCAGGACAGGGGTTGGAGCGCAATCAGCCCCAGCATTTT.